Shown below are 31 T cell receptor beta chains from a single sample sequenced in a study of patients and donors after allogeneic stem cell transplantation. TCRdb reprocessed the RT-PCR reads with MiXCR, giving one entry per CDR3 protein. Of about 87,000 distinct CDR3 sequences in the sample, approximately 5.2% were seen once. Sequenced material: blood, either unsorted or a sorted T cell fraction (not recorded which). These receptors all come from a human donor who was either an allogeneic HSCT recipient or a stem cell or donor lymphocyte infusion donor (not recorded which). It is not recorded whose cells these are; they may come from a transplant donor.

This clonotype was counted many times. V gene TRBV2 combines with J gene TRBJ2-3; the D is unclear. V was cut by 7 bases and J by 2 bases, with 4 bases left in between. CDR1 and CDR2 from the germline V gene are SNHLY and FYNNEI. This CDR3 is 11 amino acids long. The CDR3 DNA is TGTGCCAGCAAGATCACAGATACGCAGTATTTT. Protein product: CASKITDTQYF.

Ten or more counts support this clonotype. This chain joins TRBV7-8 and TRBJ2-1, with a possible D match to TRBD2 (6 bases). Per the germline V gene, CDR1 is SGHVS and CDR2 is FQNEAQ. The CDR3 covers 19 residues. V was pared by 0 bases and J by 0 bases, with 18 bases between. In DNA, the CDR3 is TGTGCCAGCAGCTTAGCGGGCGCGGACTACCCCTTCTCCTACAATGAGCAGTTCTTC. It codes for CASSLAGADYPFSYNEQFF.

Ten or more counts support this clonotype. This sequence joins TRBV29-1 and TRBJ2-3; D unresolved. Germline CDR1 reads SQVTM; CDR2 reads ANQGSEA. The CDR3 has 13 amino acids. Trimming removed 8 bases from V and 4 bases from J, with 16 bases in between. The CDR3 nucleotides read TGCAGCTTTACTACCTTTGTGGCAGATACGCAGTATTTT. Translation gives CSFTTFVADTQYF.

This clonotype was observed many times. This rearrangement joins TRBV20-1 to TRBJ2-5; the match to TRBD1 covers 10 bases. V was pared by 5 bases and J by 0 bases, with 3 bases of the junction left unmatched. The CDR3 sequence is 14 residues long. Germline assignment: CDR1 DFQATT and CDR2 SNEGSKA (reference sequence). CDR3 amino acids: CSASGTGDQETQYF. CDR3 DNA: TGCAGTGCTTCCGGGACAGGGGACCAAGAGACCCAGTACTTC.

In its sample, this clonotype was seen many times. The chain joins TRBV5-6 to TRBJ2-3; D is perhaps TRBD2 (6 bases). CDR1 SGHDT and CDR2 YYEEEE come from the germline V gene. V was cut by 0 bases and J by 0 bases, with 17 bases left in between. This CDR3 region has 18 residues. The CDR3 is CASSLGPPASDSTDTQYF. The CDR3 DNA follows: TGTGCCAGCAGCTTGGGCCCTCCCGCTAGCGACAGCACAGATACGCAGTATTTT.

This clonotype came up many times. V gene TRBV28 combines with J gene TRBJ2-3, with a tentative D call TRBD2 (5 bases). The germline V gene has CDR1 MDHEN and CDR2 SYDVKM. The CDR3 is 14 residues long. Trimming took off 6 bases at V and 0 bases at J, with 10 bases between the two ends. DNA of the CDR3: TGTGCCAGCAGCCTTCGCGGGAGCACAGATACGCAGTATTTT. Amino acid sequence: CASSLRGSTDTQYF.

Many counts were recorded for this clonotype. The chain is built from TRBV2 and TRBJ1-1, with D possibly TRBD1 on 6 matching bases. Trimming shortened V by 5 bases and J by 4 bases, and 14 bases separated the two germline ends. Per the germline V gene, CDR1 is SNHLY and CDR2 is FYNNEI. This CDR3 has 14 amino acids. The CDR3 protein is CASSTQGFGTEAFF. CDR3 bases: TGTGCCAGCAGTACACAGGGTTTCGGCACTGAAGCTTTCTTT.

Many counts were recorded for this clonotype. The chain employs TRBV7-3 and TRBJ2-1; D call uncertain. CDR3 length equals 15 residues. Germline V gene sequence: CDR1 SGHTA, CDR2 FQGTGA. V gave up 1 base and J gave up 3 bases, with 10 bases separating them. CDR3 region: CASSLSRAIYNEQFF. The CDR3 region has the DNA TGTGCCAGCAGCTTAAGTAGGGCAATCTACAATGAGCAGTTCTTC.

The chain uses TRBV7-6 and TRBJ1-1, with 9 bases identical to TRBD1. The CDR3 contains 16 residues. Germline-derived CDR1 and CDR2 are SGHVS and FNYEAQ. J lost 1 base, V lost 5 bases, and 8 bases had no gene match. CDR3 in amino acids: CASSPRGQGKNTEAFF. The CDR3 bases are TGTGCCAGCAGCCCCAGGGGACAGGGAAAGAACACTGAAGCTTTCTTT.

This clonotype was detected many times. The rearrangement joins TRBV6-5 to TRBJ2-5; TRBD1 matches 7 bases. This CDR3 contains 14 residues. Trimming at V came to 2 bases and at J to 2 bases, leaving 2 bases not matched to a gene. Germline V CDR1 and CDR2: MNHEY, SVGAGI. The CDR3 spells CASSYGTAQETQYF. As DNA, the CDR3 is TGTGCCAGCAGTTACGGGACAGCACAAGAGACCCAGTACTTC.

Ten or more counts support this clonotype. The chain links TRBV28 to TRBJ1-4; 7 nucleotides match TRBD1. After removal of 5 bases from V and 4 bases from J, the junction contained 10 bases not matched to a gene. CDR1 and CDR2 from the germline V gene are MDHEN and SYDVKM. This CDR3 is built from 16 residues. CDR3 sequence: CASSPATGMGNEKLFF. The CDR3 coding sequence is TGTGCCAGCAGTCCGGCGACAGGGATGGGTAATGAAAAACTGTTTTTT.

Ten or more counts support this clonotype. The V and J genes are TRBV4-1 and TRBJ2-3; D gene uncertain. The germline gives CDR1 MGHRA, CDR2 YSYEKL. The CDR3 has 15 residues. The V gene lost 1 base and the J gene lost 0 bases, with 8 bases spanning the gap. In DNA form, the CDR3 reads TGCGCCAGCAGCCAAGCGGGCCTCAGCACAGATACGCAGTATTTT. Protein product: CASSQAGLSTDTQYF.

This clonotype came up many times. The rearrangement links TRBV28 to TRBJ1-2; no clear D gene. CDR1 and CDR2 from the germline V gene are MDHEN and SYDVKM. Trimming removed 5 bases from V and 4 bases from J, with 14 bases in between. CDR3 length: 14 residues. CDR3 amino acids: CASSQYKSPYGYTF. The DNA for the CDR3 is TGTGCCAGCAGTCAATACAAGTCACCCTATGGCTACACCTTC.

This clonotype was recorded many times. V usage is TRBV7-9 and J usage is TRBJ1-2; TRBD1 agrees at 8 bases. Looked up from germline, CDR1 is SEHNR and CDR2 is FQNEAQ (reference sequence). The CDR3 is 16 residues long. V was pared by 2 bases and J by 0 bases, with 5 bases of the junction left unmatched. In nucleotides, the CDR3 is TGTGCCAGCAGCTTAACAGGGGGAGTGGCTAACTATGGCTACACCTTC. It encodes CASSLTGGVANYGYTF. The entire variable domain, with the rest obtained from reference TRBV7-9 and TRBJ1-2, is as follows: DTGVSQNPRHKITKRGQNVTFRCDPISEHNRLYWYRQTLGQGPEFLTYFQNEAQLEKSRLLSDRFSAERPKGSFSTLEIQRTEQGDSAMYLCASSLTGGVANYGYTFGSGTRLTVV.

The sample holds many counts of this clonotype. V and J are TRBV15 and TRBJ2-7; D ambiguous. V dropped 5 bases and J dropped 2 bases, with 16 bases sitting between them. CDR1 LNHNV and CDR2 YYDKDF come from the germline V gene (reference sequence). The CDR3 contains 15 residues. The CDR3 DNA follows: TGTGCCACCAGCGGTTGGCAGACCCGGACCTACGAGCAGTACTTC. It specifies CATSGWQTRTYEQYF. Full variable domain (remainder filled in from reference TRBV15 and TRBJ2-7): DAMVIQNPRYQVTQFGKPVTLSCSQTLNHNVMYWYQQKSSQAPKLLFHYYDKDFNNEADTPDNFQSRRPNTSFCFLDIRSPGLGDTAMYLCATSGWQTRTYEQYFGPGTRLTVT.

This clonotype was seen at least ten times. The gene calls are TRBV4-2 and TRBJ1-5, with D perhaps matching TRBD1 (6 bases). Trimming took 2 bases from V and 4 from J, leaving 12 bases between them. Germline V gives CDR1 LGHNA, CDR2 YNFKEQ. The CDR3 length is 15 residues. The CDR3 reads CASSQSSQGNQPQHF. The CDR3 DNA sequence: TGTGCCAGCAGCCAATCTTCACAGGGTAATCAGCCCCAGCATTTT.

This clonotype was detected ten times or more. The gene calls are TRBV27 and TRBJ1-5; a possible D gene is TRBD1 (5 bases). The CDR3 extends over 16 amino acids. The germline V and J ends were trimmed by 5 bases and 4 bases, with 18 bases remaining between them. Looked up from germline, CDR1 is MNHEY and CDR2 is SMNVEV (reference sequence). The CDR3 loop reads CASSQEGWGPNQPQHF. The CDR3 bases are TGTGCCAGCAGTCAGGAGGGCTGGGGCCCGAATCAGCCCCAGCATTTT.

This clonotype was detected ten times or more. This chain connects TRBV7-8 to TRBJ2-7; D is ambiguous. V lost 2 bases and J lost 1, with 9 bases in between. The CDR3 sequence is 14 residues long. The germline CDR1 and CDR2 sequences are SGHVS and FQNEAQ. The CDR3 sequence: CASSLYGVSYEQYF. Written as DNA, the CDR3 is TGTGCCAGCAGCTTATACGGAGTTTCCTACGAGCAGTACTTC.

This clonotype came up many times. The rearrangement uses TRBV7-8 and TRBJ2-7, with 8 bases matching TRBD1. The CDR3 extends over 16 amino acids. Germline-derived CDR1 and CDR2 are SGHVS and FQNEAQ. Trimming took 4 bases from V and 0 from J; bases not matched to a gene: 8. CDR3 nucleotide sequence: TGTGCCAGCAGCTCACCCGGGACAGGAGACTCCTACGAGCAGTACTTC. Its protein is CASSSPGTGDSYEQYF.

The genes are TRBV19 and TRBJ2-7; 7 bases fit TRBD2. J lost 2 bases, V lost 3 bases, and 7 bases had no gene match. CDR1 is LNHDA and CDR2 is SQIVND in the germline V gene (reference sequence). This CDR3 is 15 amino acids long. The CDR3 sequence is CASSIGLESTYEQYF. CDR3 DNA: TGTGCCAGTAGTATCGGACTAGAGTCGACCTACGAGCAGTACTTC.

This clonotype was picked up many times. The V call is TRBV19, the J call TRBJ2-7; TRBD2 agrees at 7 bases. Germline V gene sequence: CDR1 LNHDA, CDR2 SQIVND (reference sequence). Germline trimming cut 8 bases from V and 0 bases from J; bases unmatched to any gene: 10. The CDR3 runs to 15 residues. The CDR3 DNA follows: TGTGCCAGTCGAGGGAGGGATTTATTCTCCTACGAGCAGTACTTC. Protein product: CASRGRDLFSYEQYF.

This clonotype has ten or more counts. The CDR3 coding sequence is TGCGCCAGCAGCTTAAGGACCGGGACCACAGATACGCAGTATTTT. Its protein product is CASSLRTGTTDTQYF. The gene calls are TRBV5-1 and TRBJ2-3; perhaps D is TRBD1 or TRBD2 (5 bases each). The CDR3 loop spans 15 amino acids. Per the germline V gene, CDR1 is SGHRS and CDR2 is YFSETQ. Trimming shortened V by 2 bases and J by 2 bases, and 12 bases separated the two germline ends.

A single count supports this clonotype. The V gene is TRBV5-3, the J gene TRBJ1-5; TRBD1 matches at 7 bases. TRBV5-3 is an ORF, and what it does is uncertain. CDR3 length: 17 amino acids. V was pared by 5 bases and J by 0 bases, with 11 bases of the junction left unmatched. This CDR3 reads CARSKYRDRYSNQPQHF. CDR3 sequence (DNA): TGTGCCAGAAGTAAATACCGGGACAGATATAGCAATCAGCCCCAGCATTTT.

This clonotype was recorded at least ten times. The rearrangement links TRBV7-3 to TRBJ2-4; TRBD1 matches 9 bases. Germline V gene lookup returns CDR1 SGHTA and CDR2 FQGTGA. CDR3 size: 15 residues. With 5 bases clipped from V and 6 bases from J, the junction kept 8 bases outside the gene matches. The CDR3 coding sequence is TGTGCCAGCAGCGTCGGACCGGGACAGGGAAACATTCAGTACTTC. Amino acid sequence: CASSVGPGQGNIQYF.

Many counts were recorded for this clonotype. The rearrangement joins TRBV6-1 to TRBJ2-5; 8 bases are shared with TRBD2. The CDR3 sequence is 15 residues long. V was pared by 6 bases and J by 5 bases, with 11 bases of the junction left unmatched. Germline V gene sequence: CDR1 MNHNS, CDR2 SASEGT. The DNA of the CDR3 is TGTGCCAGCAGCCCCGGCGGGAGGCCCGGGGAGACCCAGTACTTC. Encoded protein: CASSPGGRPGETQYF.

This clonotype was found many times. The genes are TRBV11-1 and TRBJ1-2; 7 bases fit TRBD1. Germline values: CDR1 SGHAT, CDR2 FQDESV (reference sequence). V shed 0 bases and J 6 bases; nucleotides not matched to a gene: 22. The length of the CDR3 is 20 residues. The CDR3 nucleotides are TGTGCCAGCAGCTTAGCGCTGGTTCTGACAGGGAAAGCCATACTTGATGGCTACACCTTC. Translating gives CASSLALVLTGKAILDGYTF.

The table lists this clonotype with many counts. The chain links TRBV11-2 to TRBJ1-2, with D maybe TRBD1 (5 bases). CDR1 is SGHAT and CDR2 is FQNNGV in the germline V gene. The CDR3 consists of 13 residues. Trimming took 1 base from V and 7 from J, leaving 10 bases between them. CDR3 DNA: TGTGCCAGCAGCTTAGGGCAGAGGGGTGGCTACACCTTC. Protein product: CASSLGQRGGYTF.

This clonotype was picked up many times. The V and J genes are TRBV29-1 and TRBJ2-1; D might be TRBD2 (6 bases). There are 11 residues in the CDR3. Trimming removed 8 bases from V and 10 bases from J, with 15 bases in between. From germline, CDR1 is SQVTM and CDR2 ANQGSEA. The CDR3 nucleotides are TGCAGCTCCGGGAGCCTCACGGAGCAGTTCTTC. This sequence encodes CSSGSLTEQFF.

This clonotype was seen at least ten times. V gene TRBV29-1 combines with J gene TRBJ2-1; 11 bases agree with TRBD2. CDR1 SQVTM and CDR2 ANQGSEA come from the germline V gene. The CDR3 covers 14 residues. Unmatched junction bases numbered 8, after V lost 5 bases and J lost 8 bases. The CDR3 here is CSVLGLAGRYEQFF. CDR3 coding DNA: TGCAGCGTTCTAGGACTAGCGGGCAGGTATGAGCAGTTCTTC.

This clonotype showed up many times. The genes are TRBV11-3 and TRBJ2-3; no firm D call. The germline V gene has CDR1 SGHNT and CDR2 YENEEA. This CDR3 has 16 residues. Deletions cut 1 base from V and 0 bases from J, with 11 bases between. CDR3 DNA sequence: TGTGCCAGCAGCTTAGGAATTGGGGATAGCACAGATACGCAGTATTTT. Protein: CASSLGIGDSTDTQYF.

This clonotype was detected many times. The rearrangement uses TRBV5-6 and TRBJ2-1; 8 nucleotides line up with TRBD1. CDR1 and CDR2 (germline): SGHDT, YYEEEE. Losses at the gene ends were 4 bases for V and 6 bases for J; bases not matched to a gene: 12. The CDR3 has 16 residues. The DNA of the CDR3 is TGTGCCAGCAGCCCGGACAGGGAACAGGGGCGCAATGAGCAGTTCTTC. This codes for CASSPDREQGRNEQFF. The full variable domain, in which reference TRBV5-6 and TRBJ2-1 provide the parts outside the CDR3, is DAGVTQSPTHLIKTRGQQVTLRCSPKSGHDTVSWYQQALGQGPQFIFQYYEEEERQRGNFPDRFSGHQFPNYSSELNVNALLLGDSALYLCASSPDREQGRNEQFFGPGTRLTVL.